These 19 T cell receptor beta chains were all obtained from the same sample, sequenced in a study of OX40 agonist ivuxolimab in advanced cancers. The table came from immunoSEQ multiplex PCR; TCRdb's copy has only in-frame clones and leaves some out. The table records about 46,000 clones, 75% to 90% of them present only once. Sequenced material: CD4+ or CD8+ T cells sorted from blood, taken in a trial of the OX40 agonist ivuxolimab. The source is an adult with an advanced solid tumor such as melanoma, head and neck, liver or kidney cancer.

This sequence joins TRBV7-9 and TRBJ2-4; D is unresolved. CDR1 is SEHNR and CDR2 is FQNEAQ in the germline V gene (reference sequence). The CDR3 spans 15 residues. V was clipped by 5 bases and J by 0 bases, with 11 bases between them. The CDR3 sequence: CASSPGPLAKNIQYF. Written as DNA, the CDR3 is TGTGCCAGCAGCCCCGGACCCCTAGCCAAAAACATTCAGTACTTC.

This clone appeared a single time. The chain has TRBV19 and TRBJ1-4, with D possibly being TRBD1 (6 bases). CDR1 is LNHDA and CDR2 is SQIVND in the germline V gene (reference sequence). Trimming left V 3 bases short and J 7 bases short, with 15 bases between. The CDR3 is 15 amino acids. CDR3 nucleotide sequence: TGTGCCAGTAGTATTATGGGACATCGAGGTGAAAAACTGTTTTTT. Protein: CASSIMGHRGEKLFF.

This clone was found a few times. The chain uses TRBV19 and TRBJ1-2; maybe TRBD1 (5 bases). Per the germline V gene, CDR1 is LNHDA and CDR2 is SQIVND (reference sequence). This CDR3 comprises 14 residues. V lost 3 bases, J lost 8 bases, and 16 bases lay in between. The CDR3 nucleotides read TGTGCCAGTAGTATGACACCGGGACGGGACGGCTACACCTTC. It translates to CASSMTPGRDGYTF.

This clone is a singleton in its sample. The chain recombines TRBV7-6 with TRBJ1-1; no definite D call. Trimming left V 0 bases short and J 3 bases short, with 11 bases between. This CDR3 is built from 15 residues. Germline V CDR1 and CDR2: SGHVS, FNYEAQ. CDR3 protein: CASSLAGGRDTEAFF. The CDR3 nucleotides read TGTGCCAGCAGCTTAGCCGGTGGACGGGACACTGAAGCTTTCTTT.

The chain joins TRBV19 to TRBJ1-2; 8 bases align to TRBD1. V trimming: 7 bases; J trimming: 2 bases; junction bases outside the gene matches: 9. Germline V gives CDR1 LNHDA, CDR2 SQIVND (reference sequence). CDR3 size: 15 residues. The CDR3 region has the DNA TGTGCCAGTACCCCCGGGCAGGGGGCCAACTATGGCTACACCTTC. Amino acid sequence: CASTPGQGANYGYTF.

The chain is built from TRBV27 and TRBJ2-7; 16 positions agree with TRBD2. V shed 5 bases and J 3 bases; nucleotides not matched to a gene: 10. The CDR3 covers 18 residues. CDR1 and CDR2 (germline): MNHEY, SMNVEV (reference sequence). This CDR3 reads CASSPTGTSGRAFYEQYF. The DNA for the CDR3 is TGTGCCAGCAGTCCCACCGGGACTAGCGGGAGGGCCTTCTACGAGCAGTACTTC.

The chain couples TRBV27 to TRBJ2-1; no reliable D call. Germline CDR1 and CDR2: MNHEY and SMNVEV (reference sequence). The CDR3 sequence is 15 residues long. Trimming took 5 bases from V and 1 from J, leaving 12 bases between them. The CDR3 loop reads CASSTNYWSYNEQFF. The CDR3 nucleotides are TGTGCCAGCAGTACCAATTATTGGTCCTACAATGAGCAGTTCTTC.

For the CDR3, the DNA is TGTGCCAGCAGCCCGGCAGCGGGAGCCTACAATGAGCAGTTCTTC. It codes for CASSPAAGAYNEQFF. The genes are TRBV27 and TRBJ2-1; TRBD2 aligns across 8 bases. The junction had 6 bases not matched to a gene; V was cut back by 6 bases and J by 2 bases. Germline V gene sequence: CDR1 MNHEY, CDR2 SMNVEV (reference sequence). The CDR3 covers 15 residues.

As regards this clone: The junction shows a germline mismatch at one end, possibly a read error. The CDR3 DNA follows: TGTGCCAGCAGTATAACCCGGACTAGTTTGGATGAGACCCAGTACTTC. It yields the protein CASSITRTSLDETQYF. This rearrangement joins TRBV19 to TRBJ2-5, with TRBD2 matching over 7 bases. CDR3 length: 16 amino acids. The germline gives CDR1 LNHDA, CDR2 SQIVND (reference sequence).

The chain joins TRBV9 to TRBJ2-5; TRBD1 is a possible D gene (6 bases). The J call may not be correct, given that the DNA end is closer to TRBJ2-7. CDR1 and CDR2 (germline): SGDLS, YYNGEE. CDR3 length: 14 amino acids. The CDR3 is CASSVAPGEYEQYF. CDR3 coding DNA: TGTGCCAGCAGCGTAGCGCCAGGGGAGTACGAGCAGTACTTC.

The chain combines TRBV4-3 with TRBJ1-1, with 8 bases identical to TRBD1. The CDR3 loop spans 13 amino acids. The ends lost 3 bases at V and 5 bases at J; junction bases unmatched: 2. The germline V gene has CDR1 LGHNA and CDR2 YSLEER. CDR3 DNA: TGCGCCAGCAGCCAGTACAGGGGGACTGAAGCTTTCTTT. Translation: CASSQYRGTEAFF.

The gene calls are TRBV30 and TRBJ2-7; D is perhaps TRBD1 or TRBD2 (5 bases each). The CDR3 is 12 residues long. Per the germline V gene, CDR1 is GTSNPN and CDR2 is SVGIG (reference sequence). V was shortened by 3 bases and J by 6 bases, with 12 bases between the two germline ends. The CDR3 region is CAWSRDGREQYF. DNA of the CDR3: TGTGCCTGGAGCCGGGACGGTCGCGAGCAGTACTTC.

A note on this clone: At one end, the junction sequence differs from germline, possibly due to a read error. The gene calls are TRBV7-2 and TRBJ2-5; 8 nucleotides align to TRBD1. The CDR3 is 18 amino acids. From germline, CDR1 is SGHTA and CDR2 FQGNSA. The CDR3 DNA reads as TGTGCCAGCCGCTTAGTACCCGACAGGGGATCTCTCCAAGAGACCCAGTACTTC. Translating it yields CASRLVPDRGSLQETQYF.

This sequence joins TRBV7-2 and TRBJ1-5; no firm D call. Deletions cut 1 base from V and 2 bases from J, with 15 bases between. CDR1 SGHTA and CDR2 FQGNSA come from the germline V gene. The CDR3 spans 17 residues. CDR3 region: CASSLVIRAGGNQPQHF. The CDR3 region has the DNA TGTGCCAGCAGCTTAGTAATCCGGGCGGGTGGCAATCAGCCCCAGCATTTT.

The rearrangement links TRBV11-2 to TRBJ2-3; TRBD2 matches 14 bases. This CDR3 is 17 amino acids long. Germline CDR1 reads SGHAT; CDR2 reads FQNNGV. J was trimmed by 7 bases and V by 4 bases; bases with no gene match: 10. CDR3 loop: CASSSWTSGGSVYTQYF. CDR3 coding DNA: TGTGCCAGCAGCTCCTGGACTAGCGGGGGGTCTGTCTATACGCAGTATTTT.

The chain links TRBV4-1 to TRBJ1-2; 9 bases are a match to TRBD1. The length of the CDR3 is 17 residues. With V trimmed by 2 bases and J by 8 bases, 15 bases remained unmatched. Germline loops: CDR1 MGHRA, CDR2 YSYEKL. The CDR3 DNA follows: TGCGCCAGCAGCCAAATATTACCGGGACAGGGATTTTTAGGCTACACCTTC. It yields the protein CASSQILPGQGFLGYTF.

The CDR3 DNA reads TGTGCCACCAGGGGGCGGAATGAGCAGTTCTTC. It translates to CATRGRNEQFF. This chain links TRBV19 with TRBJ2-1, with 8 bases identical to TRBD1. The CDR3 covers 11 residues. Per germline, CDR1 LNHDA and CDR2 SQIVND (reference sequence). The J segment lost 7 bases and the V segment lost 10 bases, leaving 3 bases of the junction unmatched.

The J gene is TRBJ2-7, the V gene TRBV7-6, with unresolved D. The CDR3 is 13 residues long. Trimming pared 1 base from V and 3 bases from J, leaving 7 bases between. Germline CDR1 is SGHVS and CDR2 is FNYEAQ. The CDR3 DNA is TGTGCCAGCAGCTTAGGAGAACTCTACGAGCAGTACTTC. Protein: CASSLGELYEQYF. The full variable domain, with the rest looked up from reference TRBV7-6 and TRBJ2-7, is GAGVSQSPRYKVTKRGQDVALRCDPISGHVSLYWYRQALGQGPEFLTYFNYEAQQDKSGLPNDRFSAERPEGSISTLTIQRTEQRDSAMYRCASSLGELYEQYFGPGTRLTVT.

The J gene is TRBJ2-7, the V gene TRBV27, with D perhaps matching TRBD1 or TRBD2 (5 bases each). The germline V and J ends were trimmed by 3 bases and 3 bases, with 9 bases remaining between them. CDR3 length equals 13 residues. CDR1 MNHEY and CDR2 SMNVEV come from the germline V gene (reference sequence). The CDR3 DNA reads TGTGCCAGCAGTTTCAGGGACCACTACGAGCAGTACTTC. Amino acid sequence: CASSFRDHYEQYF.